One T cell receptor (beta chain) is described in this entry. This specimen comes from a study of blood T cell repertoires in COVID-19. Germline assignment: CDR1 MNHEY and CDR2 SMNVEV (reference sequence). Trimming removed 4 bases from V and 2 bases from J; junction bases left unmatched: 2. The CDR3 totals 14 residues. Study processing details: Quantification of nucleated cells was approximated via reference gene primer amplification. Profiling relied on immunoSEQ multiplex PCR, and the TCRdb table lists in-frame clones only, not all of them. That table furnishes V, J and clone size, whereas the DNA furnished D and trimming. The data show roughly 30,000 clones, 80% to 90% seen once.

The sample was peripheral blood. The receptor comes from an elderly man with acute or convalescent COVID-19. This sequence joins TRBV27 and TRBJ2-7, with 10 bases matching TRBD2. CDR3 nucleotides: TGTGCCAGCAGTTCTAGCGGGAGAGCCTACGAGCAGTACTTC. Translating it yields CASSSSGRAYEQYF.